This T cell receptor beta chain was captured in a study of patients and donors after allogeneic stem cell transplantation. TCRdb re-derived calls from the RT-PCR reads in MiXCR, one entry per CDR3 protein. There are 150,000 to 250,000 distinct CDR3 sequences in the sample; 35% to 50% occur only once, and 33% lies in the top ten. The CDR3 sequence is 14 residues long. Germline V gene lookup returns CDR1 SGHRS and CDR2 YFSETQ. The V gene lost 4 bases and the J gene lost 4 bases, with 14 bases spanning the gap. This chain uses TRBV5-1 with TRBJ2-5; a possible D gene is TRBD1 (5 bases). Sequencing was carried out using blood, either unsorted or a sorted T cell fraction (not recorded which). The clonotype originates from a human donor who was either an allogeneic HSCT recipient or a stem cell or donor lymphocyte infusion donor (not recorded which). It is not recorded whose cells these are; they may come from a transplant donor. CDR3 in amino acids: CASSQGGLPETQYF. In nucleotides, the CDR3 is TGCGCCAGCAGCCAGGGTGGTCTTCCAGAGACCCAGTACTTC.